These 13 T cell receptor beta chains were all obtained from the same sample, sequenced in a study of blood T cell repertoires in COVID-19. Measured with immunoSEQ multiplex PCR; TCRdb has only the in-frame clones, and not every one. The sample has roughly 270,000 clones, approximately 85% seen once; the top ten hold roughly 4.6%. The sample comprised peripheral blood. Receptors originate from a man in his fifties with active or convalescent COVID-19.

The V call is TRBV7-2, the J call TRBJ2-1, with D uncertain. The CDR3 has 13 residues. CDR1 is SGHTA and CDR2 is FQGNSA in the germline V gene. V was shortened by 6 bases and J by 0 bases, with 6 bases between the two germline ends. CDR3 in DNA: TGTGCCAGCAGGTCGGTCTCCTACAATGAGCAGTTCTTC. This codes for CASRSVSYNEQFF. The full variable domain, with the rest looked up from reference TRBV7-2 and TRBJ2-1, is GAGVSQSPSNKVTEKGKDVELRCDPISGHTALYWYRQSLGQGLEFLIYFQGNSAPDKSGLPSDRFSAERTGGSVSTLTIQRTQQEDSAVYLCASRSVSYNEQFFGPGTRLTVL.

J is TRBJ1-6 and V is TRBV2; no definite D call. Germline CDR1 is SNHLY and CDR2 is FYNNEI. This CDR3 spans 14 amino acids. Trimming took off 6 bases at V and 11 bases at J, with 17 bases between the two ends. The CDR3 sequence is CASRVVVGDPPLHF. In DNA, the CDR3 is TGTGCCAGCAGAGTAGTCGTGGGAGATCCACCCCTCCACTTT.

This chain joins TRBV5-6 and TRBJ1-1; tentative D call: TRBD1 (6 bases). V lost 5 bases, J lost 4 bases, and 15 bases lay in between. The CDR3 extends over 14 amino acids. In germline, CDR1 is SGHDT, CDR2 YYEEEE. CDR3 sequence: CASSSQGPSTEAFF. CDR3 nucleotides: TGTGCCAGCAGTTCTCAGGGGCCGAGCACTGAAGCTTTCTTT.

The rearrangement links TRBV3-1 (or the pseudogene TRBV3-2) to TRBJ2-6, with 7 nucleotides matching TRBD2. Germline V CDR1 and CDR2: LGHDT, YNNKEL (reference sequence). The CDR3 length is 15 residues. Trimming at V came to 5 bases and at J to 5 bases, leaving 6 bases not matched to a gene. The CDR3 spells CASSTGRPRANVLTF. The CDR3 coding sequence is TGTGCCAGCAGCACCGGGAGGCCCCGGGCCAACGTCCTGACTTTC.

This chain connects TRBV19 to TRBJ2-3; D gene unclear. The CDR3 sequence is 13 residues long. Germline values: CDR1 LNHDA, CDR2 SQIVND (reference sequence). The V end was cut by 5 bases, the J end by 1 base, with 7 bases between. The CDR3 DNA reads TGTGCCAGTAGTGCGCAGGGCACAGATACGCAGTATTTT. Protein product: CASSAQGTDTQYF. The complete variable domain, with remaining parts taken from reference TRBV19 and TRBJ2-3, reads DGGITQSPKYLFRKEGQNVTLSCEQNLNHDAMYWYRQDPGQGLRLIYYSQIVNDFQKGDIAEGYSVSREKKESFPLTVTSAQKNPTAFYLCASSAQGTDTQYFGPGTRLTVL.

The chain recombines TRBV12-5 with TRBJ2-5; D is perhaps TRBD1 (5 bases). The CDR3 is made up of 14 amino acids. Trimming took 6 bases from V and 0 from J, leaving 11 bases between them. Germline lookup yields CDR1 LGHNT and CDR2 FRNRAP. CDR3 sequence (DNA): TGTGCTAGTGGACGAGGACATCACCAAGAGACCCAGTACTTC. Its protein is CASGRGHHQETQYF.

V is TRBV6-5 and J is TRBJ1-1; D unclear. Germline values: CDR1 MNHEY, CDR2 SVGAGI. V lost 5 bases and J lost 0, with 7 bases in between. This CDR3 is built from 13 residues. The CDR3 DNA sequence: TGTGCCAGCAGTCTCGGGTTGAACACTGAAGCTTTCTTT. Translated, it gives CASSLGLNTEAFF.

This chain joins TRBV19 and TRBJ1-6; 9 bases match TRBD1. Unmatched junction bases numbered 8, after V lost 1 base and J lost 13 bases. Per the germline V gene, CDR1 is LNHDA and CDR2 is SQIVND (reference sequence). This CDR3 has 15 residues. The CDR3 loop is CASSIVYRGQSPLHF. CDR3 coding DNA: TGTGCCAGTAGTATAGTGTACAGGGGGCAATCTCCCCTCCACTTT.

This chain connects TRBV30 to TRBJ2-4; TRBD2 aligns across 7 bases. Trimming took 8 bases from V and 8 from J; bases not matched to a gene: 15. The CDR3 covers 14 residues. Per germline, CDR1 GTSNPN and CDR2 SVGIG (reference sequence). The CDR3: CAGQTSSNTDIQYF. The DNA of the CDR3 is TGTGCCGGTCAGACTAGCTCAAACACTGACATTCAGTACTTC.

The chain combines TRBV3-1 (or the pseudogene TRBV3-2) with TRBJ2-1, with a possible D match to TRBD2 (6 bases). CDR1 LGHDT and CDR2 YNNKEL come from the germline V gene (reference sequence). The CDR3 is 15 residues long. V lost 3 bases to trimming and J lost 8 bases, with 17 bases between them. The CDR3 region is CASSQDSGAWDEQFF. The CDR3 nucleotides are TGTGCCAGCAGCCAGGATTCGGGAGCCTGGGATGAGCAGTTCTTC.

J is TRBJ2-7 and V is TRBV27; D is perhaps TRBD2 (6 bases). The V end was cut by 6 bases, the J end by 2 bases, with 14 bases between. Germline V gene sequence: CDR1 MNHEY, CDR2 SMNVEV (reference sequence). The CDR3 is 14 amino acids. CDR3 residues: CASRVEGMAYEQYF. DNA for the CDR3: TGTGCCAGCAGGGTGGAGGGGATGGCCTACGAGCAGTACTTC.

V is TRBV7-3 and J is TRBJ2-1; 11 nucleotides match TRBD2. The CDR3 consists of 15 residues. The V and J ends lost 2 bases and 9 bases, in that order; junction bases with no gene match: 6. Germline loops: CDR1 SGHTA, CDR2 FQGTGA. CDR3 protein: CASSLLAGGPGEQFF. CDR3 bases: TGTGCCAGCAGCTTATTAGCGGGAGGGCCGGGTGAGCAGTTCTTC.

This sequence joins TRBV7-2 and TRBJ2-3; tentative D call: TRBD1 (6 bases). V lost 5 bases and J lost 8, with 14 bases in between. Germline V CDR1 and CDR2: SGHTA, FQGNSA. This CDR3 has 13 amino acids. The CDR3 bases are TGTGCCAGCAGCCCCACCGAGGGGGTTACGCAGTATTTT. Translation: CASSPTEGVTQYF.